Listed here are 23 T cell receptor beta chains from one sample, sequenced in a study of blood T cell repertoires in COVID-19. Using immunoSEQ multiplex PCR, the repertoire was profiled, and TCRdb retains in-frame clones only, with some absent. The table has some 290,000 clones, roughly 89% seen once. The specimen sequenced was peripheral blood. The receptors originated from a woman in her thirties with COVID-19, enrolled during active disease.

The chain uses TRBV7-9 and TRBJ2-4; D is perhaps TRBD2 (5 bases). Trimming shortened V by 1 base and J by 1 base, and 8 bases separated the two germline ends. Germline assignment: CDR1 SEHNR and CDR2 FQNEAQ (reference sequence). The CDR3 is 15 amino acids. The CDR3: CASSLGWEAKNIQYF. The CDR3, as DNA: TGTGCCAGCAGCTTAGGATGGGAGGCCAAAAACATTCAGTACTTC. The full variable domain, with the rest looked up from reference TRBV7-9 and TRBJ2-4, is DTGVSQNPRHKITKRGQNVTFRCDPISEHNRLYWYRQTLGQGPEFLTYFQNEAQLEKSRLLSDRFSAERPKGSFSTLEIQRTEQGDSAMYLCASSLGWEAKNIQYFGAGTRLSVL.

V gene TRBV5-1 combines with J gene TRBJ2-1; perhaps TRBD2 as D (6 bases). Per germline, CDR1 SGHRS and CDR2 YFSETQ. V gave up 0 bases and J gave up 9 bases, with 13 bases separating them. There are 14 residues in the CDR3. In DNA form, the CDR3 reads TGCGCCAGCAGCTTGGGCCCCGGGGAGGTTGAGCAGTTCTTC. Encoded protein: CASSLGPGEVEQFF.

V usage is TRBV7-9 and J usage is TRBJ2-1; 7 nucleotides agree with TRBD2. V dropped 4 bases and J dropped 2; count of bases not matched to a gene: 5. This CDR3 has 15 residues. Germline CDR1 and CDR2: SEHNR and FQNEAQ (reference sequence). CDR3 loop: CASSSLAAPYNEQFF. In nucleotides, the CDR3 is TGTGCCAGCAGCTCCCTAGCGGCCCCCTACAATGAGCAGTTCTTC.

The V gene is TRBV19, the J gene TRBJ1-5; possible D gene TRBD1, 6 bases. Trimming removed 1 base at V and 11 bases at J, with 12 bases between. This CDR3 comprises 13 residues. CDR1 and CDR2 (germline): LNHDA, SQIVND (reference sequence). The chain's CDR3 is CASSIVGGDTQHF. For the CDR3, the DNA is TGTGCCAGTAGTATAGTAGGGGGTGACACCCAGCATTTT.

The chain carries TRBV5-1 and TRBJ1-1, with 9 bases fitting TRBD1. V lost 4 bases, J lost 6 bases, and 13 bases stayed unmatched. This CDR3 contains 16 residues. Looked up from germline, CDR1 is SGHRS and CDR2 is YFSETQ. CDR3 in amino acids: CASSGWDRELVAEAFF. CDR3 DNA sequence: TGCGCCAGCAGCGGGTGGGACAGGGAACTGGTGGCTGAAGCTTTCTTT.

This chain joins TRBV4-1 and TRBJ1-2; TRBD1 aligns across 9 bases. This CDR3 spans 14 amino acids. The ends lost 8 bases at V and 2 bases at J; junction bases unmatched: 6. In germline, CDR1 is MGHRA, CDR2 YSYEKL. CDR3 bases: TGCGCCAGCCGACCCGGACAGGGGAACTATGGCTACACCTTC. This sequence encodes CASRPGQGNYGYTF.

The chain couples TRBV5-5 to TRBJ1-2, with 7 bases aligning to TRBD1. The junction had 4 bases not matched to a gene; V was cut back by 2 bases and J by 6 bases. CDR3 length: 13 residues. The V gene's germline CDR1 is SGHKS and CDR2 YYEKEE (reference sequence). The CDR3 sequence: CASSFRQGNGYTF. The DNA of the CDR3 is TGTGCCAGCAGCTTTCGACAGGGTAATGGCTACACCTTC.

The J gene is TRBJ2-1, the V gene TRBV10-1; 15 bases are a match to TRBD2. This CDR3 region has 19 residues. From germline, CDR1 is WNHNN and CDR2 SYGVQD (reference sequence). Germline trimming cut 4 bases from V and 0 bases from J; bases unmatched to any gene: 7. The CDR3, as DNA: TGCGCCAGCAGTGGGTTTGGGACTAGCGGGGGGCTCTCCTACAATGAGCAGTTCTTC. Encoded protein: CASSGFGTSGGLSYNEQFF.

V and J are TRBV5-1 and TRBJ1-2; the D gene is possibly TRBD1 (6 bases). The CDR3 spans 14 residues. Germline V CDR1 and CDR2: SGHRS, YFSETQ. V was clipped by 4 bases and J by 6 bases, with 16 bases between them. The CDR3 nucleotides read TGCGCCAGCAGCCCGCGGCAGGGGAAAGATGGCTACACCTTC. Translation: CASSPRQGKDGYTF.

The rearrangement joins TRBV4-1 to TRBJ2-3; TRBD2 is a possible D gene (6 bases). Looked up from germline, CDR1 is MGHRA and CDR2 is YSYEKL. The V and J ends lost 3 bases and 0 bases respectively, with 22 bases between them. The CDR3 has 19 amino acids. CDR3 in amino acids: CASSQDLALTSTSTDTQYF. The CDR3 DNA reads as TGCGCCAGCAGCCAGGATCTAGCGTTAACTTCAACTAGCACAGATACGCAGTATTTT.

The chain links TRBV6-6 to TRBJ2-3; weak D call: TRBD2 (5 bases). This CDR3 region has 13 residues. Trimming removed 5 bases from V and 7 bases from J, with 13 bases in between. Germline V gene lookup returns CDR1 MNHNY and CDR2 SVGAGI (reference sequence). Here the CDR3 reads CASSPISGYTQYF. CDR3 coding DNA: TGTGCCAGCAGTCCTATCAGCGGTTATACGCAGTATTTT.

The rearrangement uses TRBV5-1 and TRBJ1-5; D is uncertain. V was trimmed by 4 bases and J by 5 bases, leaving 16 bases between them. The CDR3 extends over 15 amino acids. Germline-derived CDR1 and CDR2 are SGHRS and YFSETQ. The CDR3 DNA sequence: TGCGCCAGCAGCCGCTCCCCAGATGGCCATCAGCCCCAGCATTTT. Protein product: CASSRSPDGHQPQHF.

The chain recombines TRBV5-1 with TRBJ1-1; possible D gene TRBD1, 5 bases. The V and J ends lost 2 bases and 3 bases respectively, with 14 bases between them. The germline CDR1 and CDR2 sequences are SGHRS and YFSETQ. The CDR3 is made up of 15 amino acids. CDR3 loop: CASSFSGLADTEAFF. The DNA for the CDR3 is TGCGCCAGCAGCTTCTCAGGGCTGGCGGACACTGAAGCTTTCTTT.

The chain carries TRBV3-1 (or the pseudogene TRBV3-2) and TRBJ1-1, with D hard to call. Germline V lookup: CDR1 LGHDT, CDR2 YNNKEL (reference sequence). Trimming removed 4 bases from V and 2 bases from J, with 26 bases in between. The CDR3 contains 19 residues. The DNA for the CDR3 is TGTGCCAGCAGCCCTTTCGGAGGTACGACCTTTTCGGGAAACACTGAAGCTTTCTTT. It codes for CASSPFGGTTFSGNTEAFF.

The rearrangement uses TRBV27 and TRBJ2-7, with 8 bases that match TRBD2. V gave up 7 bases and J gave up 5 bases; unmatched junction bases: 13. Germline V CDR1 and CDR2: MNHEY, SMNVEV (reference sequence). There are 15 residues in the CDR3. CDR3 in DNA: TGTGCCAGCACCCTCAAAGCCGGGGGGGTGAACGAGCAGTACTTC. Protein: CASTLKAGGVNEQYF.

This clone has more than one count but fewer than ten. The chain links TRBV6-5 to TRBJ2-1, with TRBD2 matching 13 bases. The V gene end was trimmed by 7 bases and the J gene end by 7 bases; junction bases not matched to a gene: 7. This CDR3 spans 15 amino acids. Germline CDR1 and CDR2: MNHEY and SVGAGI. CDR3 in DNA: TGTGCCAGCATTACGACTAGCGGGGGGCGTAATGAGCAGTTCTTC. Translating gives CASITTSGGRNEQFF.

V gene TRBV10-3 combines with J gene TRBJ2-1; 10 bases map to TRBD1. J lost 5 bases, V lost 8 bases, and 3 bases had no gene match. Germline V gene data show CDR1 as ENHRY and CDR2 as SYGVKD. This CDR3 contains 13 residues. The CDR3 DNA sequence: TGTGCCATCGCGGACAGGGGGGACAATGAGCAGTTCTTC. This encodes CAIADRGDNEQFF.

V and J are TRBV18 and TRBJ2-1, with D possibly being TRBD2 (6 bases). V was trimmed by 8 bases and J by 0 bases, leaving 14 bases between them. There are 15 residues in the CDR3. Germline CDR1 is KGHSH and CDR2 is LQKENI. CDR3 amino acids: CASRIAGTSYNEQFF. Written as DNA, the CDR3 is TGTGCCAGCCGCATCGCGGGGACCTCCTACAATGAGCAGTTCTTC.

The DNA for the CDR3 is TGTGCCAGCAGTGAACTAGCCGGGCGAACCGGGGAGCTGTTTTTT. Protein sequence: CASSELAGRTGELFF. This sequence joins TRBV6-1 and TRBJ2-2; D is possibly TRBD2 (5 bases). The CDR3 spans 15 residues. The V end lost 2 bases, the J end lost 5 bases, and 12 bases lay between the germline ends. Germline assignment: CDR1 MNHNS and CDR2 SASEGT.

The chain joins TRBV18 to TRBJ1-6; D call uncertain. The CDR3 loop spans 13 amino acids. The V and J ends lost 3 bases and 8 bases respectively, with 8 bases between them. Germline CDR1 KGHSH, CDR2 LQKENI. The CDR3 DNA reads TGTGCCAGCTCACCCTCAGGCGATTCACCCCTCCACTTT. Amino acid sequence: CASSPSGDSPLHF.

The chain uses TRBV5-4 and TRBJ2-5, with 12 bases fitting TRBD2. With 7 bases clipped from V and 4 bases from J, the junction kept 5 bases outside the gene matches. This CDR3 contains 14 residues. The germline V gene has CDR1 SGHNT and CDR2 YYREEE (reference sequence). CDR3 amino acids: CASRLAGDGETQYF. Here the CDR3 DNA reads TGTGCCAGCCGACTAGCGGGGGATGGAGAGACCCAGTACTTC. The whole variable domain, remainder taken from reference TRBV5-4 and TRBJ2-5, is ETGVTQSPTHLIKTRGQQVTLRCSSQSGHNTVSWYQQALGQGPQFIFQYYREEENGRGNFPPRFSGLQFPNYSSELNVNALELDDSALYLCASRLAGDGETQYFGPGTRLLVL.

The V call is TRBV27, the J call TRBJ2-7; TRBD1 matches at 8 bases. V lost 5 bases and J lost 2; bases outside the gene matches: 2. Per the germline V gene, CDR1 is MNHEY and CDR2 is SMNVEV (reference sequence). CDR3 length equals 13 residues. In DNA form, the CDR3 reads TGTGCCAGCAGTCAGACAGGGGCCTACGAGCAGTACTTC. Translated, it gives CASSQTGAYEQYF.

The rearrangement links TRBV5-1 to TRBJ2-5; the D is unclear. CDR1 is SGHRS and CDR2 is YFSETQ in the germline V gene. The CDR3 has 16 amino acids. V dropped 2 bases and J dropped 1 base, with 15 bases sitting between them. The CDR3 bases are TGCGCCAGCAGCTTTCAATTAGGAGAGATCCAAGAGACCCAGTACTTC. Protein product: CASSFQLGEIQETQYF.